This T cell receptor beta chain was documented in a study of shared clonotypes between healthy human individuals. Regarding this clone: Other DNA sequences of this sample code for an identical CDR3.

The V end was cut by 1 base, the J end by 0 bases, with 7 bases between. In germline, CDR1 is SGDLS, CDR2 YYNGEE. The CDR3 runs to 15 residues. The assay ran at deep level. TCRdb's table, derived via immunoSEQ multiplex PCR, lists solely in-frame clones and lacks some. Here the sample spans about 2.4 million clones, more than 80% being singletons. V usage is TRBV9 and J usage is TRBJ1-4, with D possibly matching TRBD1 (6 bases). The sample taken for sequencing was naive CD4+ T cells sorted from blood. Subset here: CD45RA+ positively selected. This TCR derives from a man aged 18 to 30 in good health. The CDR3 loop is CASSVSGATNEKLFF. The CDR3 DNA sequence: TGTGCCAGCAGCGTATCAGGGGCAACTAATGAAAAACTGTTTTTT.